This T cell receptor (beta chain) was obtained from a study of blood T cell repertoires in COVID-19. Study summary: Researchers got acute and convalescent COVID-19 samples from the United States, Italy and Spain. Sources were T cells, B-cell-depleted T cells, or PBMCs; the material itself was cDNA or gDNA.

Original analysis: Amplification with reference gene primers provided the estimates of nucleated cell counts. Repertoires were generated with immunoSEQ multiplex PCR, while TCRdb's copy carries only in-frame clones and drops some. V and J calls and clone size come straight from that table; D and trimming were deduced from the DNA. There are approximately 150,000 clones in the sample; around 84% occur only once, and 2.5% to 3% lies in the top ten. The Seattle patients, enrolled during active infection, were followed longitudinally. Trimming took 5 bases from V and 2 from J, leaving 9 bases between them. CDR3 length: 13 residues.

The TCR was taken from a woman of 80 years or more with COVID-19, enrolled during active disease. The source material was peripheral blood. The chain carries TRBV12-3 or TRBV12-4 and TRBJ1-2; no reliable D call. CDR3 in DNA: TGTGCCAGCAGTCCATCCCAGAACTATGGCTACACCTTC. This gives the protein CASSPSQNYGYTF.